This T cell receptor (beta chain) emerged from a study of tumor-infiltrating lymphocytes in primary liver carcinoma. This clonotype is a singleton in its sample. A junction boundary mismatches the germline segment, possibly from a read error. Germline assignment: CDR1 SGHAT and CDR2 FQNNGV. CDR3 length equals 16 residues. The investigators made TCR beta cDNA from about 0.45 ug total RNA, using a constant-region primer. Three nested multiplex PCR rounds, a slightly modified ARM-PCR, produced the libraries for TCR beta. The first two PCR rounds used TRBV1-TRBV30 primers with a Cbeta primer, roughly 10 cycles each. TCRdb itself ran the multiplex PCR reads through MiXCR, one entry per CDR3 protein. The sample carries 300,000 to 350,000 distinct CDR3 sequences, less than 65% recorded once. Researchers drew blood RNA from unsorted whole blood and extracted germline DNA as well.

This sequence joins TRBV11-2 and TRBJ2-3; TRBD2 aligns across 8 bases. This clonotype was sampled from a man aged 40-49 years with primary liver carcinoma and hepatitis B virus infection. The sequencing sample was made of peripheral blood. DNA for the CDR3: TGTGCCAGCAGCTTAGTCCCGGGAGGGTTGTCAGATACGCAGTATTTC. It yields the protein CASSLVPGGLSDTQYF. Full variable domain (missing parts from reference TRBV11-2 and TRBJ2-3): EAGVAQSPRYKIIEKRQSVAFWCNPISGHATLYWYQQILGQGPKLLIQFQNNGVVDDSQLPKDRFSAERLKGVDSTLKIQPAKLEDSAVYLCASSLVPGGLSDTQYFGPGTRLTVL.